This T cell receptor beta chain stems from a study of blood T cell repertoires in COVID-19. Study overall: Collection of acute and convalescent COVID-19 samples took place in the United States, Italy and Spain. T cells, B-cell-depleted T cells, or PBMCs provided the cDNA or gDNA that served as material.

As originally analysed: For nucleated cells, counts were estimated from reference gene primer amplification. Assay: immunoSEQ multiplex PCR; the TCRdb copy retains only in-frame clones and omits some. The V and J calls and the clone size are those of that table, but D and trimming were determined from the DNA. This sample has 200,000 to 250,000 clones, with about 88% found just once. V dropped 2 bases and J dropped 0 bases, with 8 bases sitting between them. Germline CDR1 LNHDA, CDR2 SQIVND (reference sequence). The CDR3 sequence is 16 residues long. The sequencing sample was made of peripheral blood. The sequence was obtained from a woman in her 70s with active or convalescent COVID-19. This rearrangement joins TRBV19 to TRBJ1-6; weak D call: TRBD1 (5 bases). The CDR3 DNA reads TGTGCCAGTAGTATACAGGGTGGCTCCTATAATTCACCCCTCCACTTT. Translated: CASSIQGGSYNSPLHF.